The entry below gives a single T cell receptor beta chain sequence along with its context. Only a few counts were recorded for this clonotype. Its binding antigen is unknown. No much larger clonotype is one base removed from it; base qualities were not supplied. This sample was included in a study of T cell repertoires in cytomegalovirus infection (dated by TCRdb to between 2017 and 2020). At the level of the whole study: Donor HLA type was relevant to the analysis, as public TCR beta signatures indicated carriage of CMV infection together with the matching HLA type. The paper as a whole reports these results and caveats: The ex vivo response was dominated by HLA-C-restricted CMV-specific TCR beta clonotypes, and the single most frequent clonotype in two of eight donors was supplied by these HLA-C-restricted clonotypes. Carriers of CMV infection plus the relevant HLA type were discriminated by the cumulative frequency of public TCR beta family members in the study cohort and in an independent roughly 400-donor cohort.

Reading from cysteine to phenylalanine, the CDR3 counts 15 amino acids. CDR3 DNA is the only sequence kept; it has 45 bases, read in frame from the first base. V is shortened by 4 bases, J by 4 bases, and the region joining them spans 17 bases. CDR1 and CDR2 were assigned from the germline V gene as SGHTS and YDEGEE. The reads were generated on an Illumina HiSeq 1500. TCRdb cleaned the public reads at Q25 with fastp, built clones with MiXCR and kept in-frame beta chains. Under each unique CDR3 protein, matching rows form one entry showing the most common genes and DNA. The sample profile shows about 200,000 distinct CDR3 sequences; roughly 9% of them were found once. About 4.6% of the sample is held by the ten biggest clonotypes.

This clonotype was obtained from a human donor in good health (CMV status not recorded). Some clones in this sample may be carry-over from other donors' samples. The sequence is built from TRBV5-8 and TRBJ1-2; no D segment can be confidently identified. Sequencing was done on a sample of PBMCs. The CDR3 sequence is CASSRRTGRGYGYTF. In nucleotides, the sequence is TGTGCCAGCAGCCGCCGGACGGGTCGGGGCTATGGCTACACCTTC. Full variable domain (CDR3 extended with the reference TRBV5-8 and TRBJ1-2 proteins): EAGVTQSPTHLIKTRGQQATLRCSPISGHTSVYWYQQALGLGLQFLLWYDEGEERNRGNFPPRFSGRQFPNYSSELNVNALELEDSALYLCASSRRTGRGYGYTFGSGTRLTVV.